This T cell receptor beta chain emerged from a study of T cell responses to AZD1222 COVID-19 vaccine. CDR3 size: 14 residues. Germline V gives CDR1 LGHDT, CDR2 YNNKEL (reference sequence). Trimming shortened V by 4 bases and J by 9 bases, and 16 bases separated the two germline ends. TCRdb's copy holds only in-frame clones and misses some; the assay was immunoSEQ multiplex PCR. The repertoire includes some 97,000 clones, over 75% of them detected once, and over 4% sits in the top ten. The study, taken as a whole, reports: In all cases, repertoires were sampled only after the peak T cell response.

Concerning this clone itself: Its antigen is not known.

The rearrangement links TRBV3-1 (or the pseudogene TRBV3-2) to TRBJ2-4, with D possibly being TRBD1 (5 bases). The source of this sequence is an adult in good health. The specimen comprised peripheral blood, sampled on day 0 of MenACWY control vaccination. The chain's CDR3 is CASSPGKWGSIQYF. In nucleotides, the CDR3 is TGTGCCAGCAGCCCAGGCAAGTGGGGCAGCATTCAGTACTTC.